This T cell receptor (beta chain) stems from a study of T cell responses to AZD1222 COVID-19 vaccine. Notes on the study in general: The study identified only five to seven AZD1222 recipients as seropositive at baseline.

The CDR3 runs to 15 residues. Germline V gives CDR1 LGHDT, CDR2 YNNKEL (reference sequence). V was trimmed by 0 bases and J by 6 bases, leaving 13 bases between them. The data were produced by immunoSEQ multiplex PCR, yet TCRdb's version contains in-frame clones alone and is incomplete. The repertoire consists of around 150,000 clones, with around 90% occurring once and the leading ten covering roughly 7.5%. A remark on this clone: Its antigen remains unidentified.

The chain links TRBV3-1 (or the pseudogene TRBV3-2) to TRBJ2-3; D is unclear. This specimen consisted of peripheral blood, obtained 28 days after the second dose of the MenACWY control vaccine. The clonotype originates from an adult who received the MenACWY meningococcal vaccine as a control. CDR3 in amino acids: CASSQEWLLTDTQYF. CDR3 in DNA: TGTGCCAGCAGCCAAGAGTGGCTACTCACTGATACGCAGTATTTT.